This TCR beta chain appears in the sequencing data of a study of long-term antiretroviral therapy in people with HIV. Study results and limitations: An increase in diversity followed ART, yet levels stayed below transplant donor controls.

Regarding this clone: The antigen is undetermined.

Sequencing used immunoSEQ v3.0 at survey level. Sequenced by immunoSEQ multiplex PCR; TCRdb stores in-frame clones only, minus some. The table records around 26,000 clones, 84% of them present only once. The CDR3 contains 11 residues. V was trimmed by 5 bases and J by 4 bases, leaving 9 bases between them. Germline V gene lookup returns CDR1 DFQATT and CDR2 SNEGSKA (reference sequence). The chain couples TRBV20-1 to TRBJ2-7; D is possibly TRBD1 or TRBD2 (5 bases each). Specimen: unsorted PBMCs, collected 3 years after starting antiretroviral therapy. This receptor was identified in a man aged 45-60 years with HIV. The CDR3 reads CSARDGYEQYF. CDR3 sequence (DNA): TGCAGTGCTCGGGACGGTTACGAGCAGTACTTC.